These 10 T cell receptor beta chains share one sample of origin, sequenced in a study of CD8+ T cells in alopecia areata. The treatment denotes: oral pan-JAK inhibitor, 5-10 mg twice daily. Following RNA extraction, reverse transcription yielded cDNA that acted as the sequencing template. Method: immunoSEQ multiplex PCR; TCRdb's copy keeps in-frame clones and lacks some. The table includes about 160,000 clones, around 71% detected once. This specimen consisted of CD4+ T cells sorted from blood, obtained at week 4, from a patient treated with tofacitinib. These receptors all come from a human donor with alopecia areata.

The V gene is TRBV30, the J gene TRBJ2-5; TRBD2 aligns across 7 bases. The ends lost 0 bases at V and 2 bases at J; junction bases unmatched: 9. Germline V gives CDR1 GTSNPN, CDR2 SVGIG (reference sequence). This CDR3 is 16 amino acids long. The CDR3 nucleotides read TGTGCCTGGAGTGTCGGGAGCATGGGGGGGCAAGAGACCCAGTACTTC. The encoded protein is CAWSVGSMGGQETQYF. Supplemented by reference TRBV30 and TRBJ2-5, the full variable domain reads SQTIHQWPATLVQPVGSPLSLECTVEGTSNPNLYWYRQAAGRGLQLLFYSVGIGQISSEVPQNLSASRPQDRQFILSSKKLLLSDSGFYLCAWSVGSMGGQETQYFGPGTRLLVL.

The V call is TRBV29-1, the J call TRBJ1-4; D is ambiguous. V was pared by 4 bases and J by 3 bases, with 15 bases between. This CDR3 has 15 amino acids. Germline CDR1 and CDR2: SQVTM and ANQGSEA. DNA of the CDR3: TGCAGCGTTGCTTACAGCCCGTCGGCTAATGAAAAACTGTTTTTT. Its translation is CSVAYSPSANEKLFF.

This rearrangement joins TRBV9 to TRBJ2-1; 11 bases match TRBD2. This CDR3 contains 14 residues. The germline CDR1 and CDR2 sequences are SGDLS and YYNGEE. V lost 0 bases to trimming and J lost 12 bases; unmatched junction nucleotides: 5. The CDR3 loop reads CASSVVLAGGGQFF. CDR3 in DNA: TGTGCCAGCAGCGTAGTGCTAGCGGGGGGTGGGCAGTTCTTC.

The V gene is TRBV29-1, the J gene TRBJ1-2; D might be TRBD1 (6 bases). V was pared by 6 bases and J by 8 bases, with 25 bases between. The germline gives CDR1 SQVTM, CDR2 ANQGSEA. The CDR3 is 15 amino acids. CDR3 coding DNA: TGCAGCGTGATGACAGGTCTATGGCTACAAGAGGGCTACACCTTC. Protein: CSVMTGLWLQEGYTF.

This clone was observed a few times. The gene calls are TRBV19 and TRBJ1-1, with D possibly being TRBD1 (5 bases). Trimming pared 8 bases from V and 5 bases from J, leaving 18 bases between. The germline CDR1 and CDR2 sequences are LNHDA and SQIVND (reference sequence). The CDR3 sequence is 14 residues long. The CDR3 protein is CASSHGTHWTEAFF. CDR3 coding DNA: TGTGCCAGTTCTCATGGGACCCACTGGACTGAAGCTTTCTTT.

The table lists this clone with a few counts. The chain uses TRBV9 and TRBJ2-1, with TRBD2 as a possible D gene (6 bases). Trimming removed 3 bases from V and 7 bases from J, with 17 bases in between. CDR3 length: 15 amino acids. The germline V gene has CDR1 SGDLS and CDR2 YYNGEE. In DNA form, the CDR3 reads TGTGCCAGCAGCGGGGGGACTCTGGGACGGAATGAGCAGTTCTTC. Residues: CASSGGTLGRNEQFF.

The chain links TRBV5-6 to TRBJ2-7, with D possibly being TRBD1 or TRBD2 (5 bases each). Trimming left V 4 bases short and J 6 bases short, with 14 bases between. CDR1 is SGHDT, CDR2 YYEEEE, per germline. The CDR3 is 13 amino acids. The CDR3 protein is CASSRNHGGEQYF. Written as DNA, the CDR3 is TGTGCCAGCAGCCGGAATCATGGGGGCGAGCAGTACTTC.

The gene calls are TRBV5-1 and TRBJ2-7; no firm D call. The CDR3 covers 14 residues. V dropped 1 base and J dropped 4 bases, with 12 bases sitting between them. Germline-derived CDR1 and CDR2 are SGHRS and YFSETQ. CDR3 sequence (DNA): TGCGCCAGCAGCTTGACTCGGGCTGATTACGAGCAGTACTTC. It translates to CASSLTRADYEQYF.

V usage is TRBV11-2 and J usage is TRBJ2-1; 12 nucleotides match TRBD2. With V trimmed by 3 bases and J by 5 bases, 5 bases remained unmatched. The CDR3 loop spans 16 amino acids. The V gene's germline CDR1 is SGHAT and CDR2 FQNNGV. CDR3 bases: TGTGCCAGCAGCTTGAGACTAGCGGGGGTTGACAATGAGCAGTTCTTC. Its protein product is CASSLRLAGVDNEQFF.

This clone was seen a few times. The rearrangement uses TRBV29-1 and TRBJ1-1, with D maybe TRBD1 (5 bases). Deletions cut 1 base from V and 1 base from J, with 7 bases between. The CDR3 spans 13 residues. The V gene's germline CDR1 is SQVTM and CDR2 ANQGSEA. The CDR3 nucleotides read TGCAGCGTTGAAGGGGGCGGGAACACTGAAGCTTTCTTT. Translated, it gives CSVEGGGNTEAFF. The whole variable domain, filled in from reference TRBV29-1 and TRBJ1-1, reads SAVISQKPSRDICQRGTSLTIQCQVDSQVTMMFWYRQQPGQSLTLIATANQGSEATYESGFVIDKFPISRPNLTFSTLTVSNMSPEDSSIYLCSVEGGGNTEAFFGQGTRLTVV.